This TCR beta chain was captured by sequencing in a study of cytomegalovirus exposure and HLA in healthy donors. Researchers ran the PCR with 60 Vbeta and 13 Jbeta primers. Measured with immunoSEQ multiplex PCR; TCRdb has only the in-frame clones, and not every one. The sample lists about 190,000 clones; 82% were seen once. Points on this clone: Antigen unknown.

Germline V gene data show CDR1 as SNHLY and CDR2 as FYNNEI. V lost 7 bases and J lost 6, with 18 bases in between. The CDR3 length is 14 residues. Study-level findings and limits: Analyzed later, association rates of TCRs varied across HLA loci, with DRB1 most and HLA-C fewest. In presence/absence analyses, roughly uniform sequencing depth across donors was assumed.

Sequenced input: PBMCs. The chain joins TRBV2 to TRBJ1-1; the D gene is possibly TRBD1 (6 bases). The origin of this receptor is a woman in her late teens or twenties in good health and CMV-seronegative. The CDR3 region is CASTSYRVKAEAFF. As DNA, the CDR3 is TGTGCCAGCACCTCTTACAGGGTTAAAGCTGAAGCTTTCTTT.